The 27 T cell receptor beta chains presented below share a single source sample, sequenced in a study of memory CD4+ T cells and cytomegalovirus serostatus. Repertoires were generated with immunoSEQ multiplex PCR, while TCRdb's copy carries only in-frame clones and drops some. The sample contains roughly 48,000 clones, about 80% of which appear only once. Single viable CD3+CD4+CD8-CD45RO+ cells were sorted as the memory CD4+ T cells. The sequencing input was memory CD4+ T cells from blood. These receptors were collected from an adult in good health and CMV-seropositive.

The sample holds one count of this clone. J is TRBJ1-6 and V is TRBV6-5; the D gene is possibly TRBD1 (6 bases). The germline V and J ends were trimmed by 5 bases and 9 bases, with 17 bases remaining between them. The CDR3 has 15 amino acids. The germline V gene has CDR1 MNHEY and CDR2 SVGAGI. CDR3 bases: TGTGCCAGCAGTCCCGTCGGGCAGGGGTTTTCACCCCTCCACTTT. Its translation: CASSPVGQGFSPLHF.

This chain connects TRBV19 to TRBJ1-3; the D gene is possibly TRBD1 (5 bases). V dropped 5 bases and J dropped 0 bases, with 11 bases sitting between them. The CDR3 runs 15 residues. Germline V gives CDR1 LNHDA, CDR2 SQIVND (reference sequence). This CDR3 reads CASSLGLHSGNTIYF. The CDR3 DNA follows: TGTGCCAGTAGTCTGGGACTGCACTCTGGAAACACCATATATTTT.

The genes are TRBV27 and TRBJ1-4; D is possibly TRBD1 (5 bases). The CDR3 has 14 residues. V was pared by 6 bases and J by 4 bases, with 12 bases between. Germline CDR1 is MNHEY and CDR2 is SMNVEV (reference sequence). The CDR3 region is CASSKQAINEKLFF. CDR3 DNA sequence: TGTGCCAGCAGCAAACAGGCGATTAATGAAAAACTGTTTTTT.

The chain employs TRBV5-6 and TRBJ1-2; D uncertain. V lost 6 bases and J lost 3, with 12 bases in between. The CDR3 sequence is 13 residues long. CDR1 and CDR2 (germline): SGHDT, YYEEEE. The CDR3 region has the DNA TGTGCCAGCACAGTTCTCGGGGACTATGGCTACACCTTC. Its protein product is CASTVLGDYGYTF.

CDR3 nucleotides: TGTGCCAGCAGCTTGGCGGGCGCGAACACCGGGGAGCTGTTTTTT. Its translation is CASSLAGANTGELFF. The chain is built from TRBV5-4 and TRBJ2-2; D remains ambiguous. Trimming took 0 bases from V and 0 from J, leaving 6 bases between them. Germline CDR1 is SGHNT and CDR2 is YYREEE (reference sequence). The CDR3 extends over 15 amino acids.

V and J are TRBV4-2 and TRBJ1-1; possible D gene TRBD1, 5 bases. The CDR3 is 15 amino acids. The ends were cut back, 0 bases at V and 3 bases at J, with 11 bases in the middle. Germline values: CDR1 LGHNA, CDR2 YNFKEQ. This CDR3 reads CASSQELGGYTEAFF. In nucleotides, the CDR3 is TGTGCCAGCAGCCAAGAATTGGGGGGTTACACTGAAGCTTTCTTT.

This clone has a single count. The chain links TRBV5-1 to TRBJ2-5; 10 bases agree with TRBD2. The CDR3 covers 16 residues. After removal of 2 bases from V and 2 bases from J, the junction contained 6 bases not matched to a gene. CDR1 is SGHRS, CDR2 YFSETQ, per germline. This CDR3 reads CASSLRLAGAQETQYF. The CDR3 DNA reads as TGCGCCAGCAGCTTACGGCTAGCGGGGGCACAAGAGACCCAGTACTTC.

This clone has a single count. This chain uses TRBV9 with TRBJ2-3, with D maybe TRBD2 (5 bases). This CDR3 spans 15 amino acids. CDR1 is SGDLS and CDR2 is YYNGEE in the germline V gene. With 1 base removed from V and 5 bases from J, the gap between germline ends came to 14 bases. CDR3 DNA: TGTGCCAGCAGCGTACAGGCTACCGAGGGAGATACGCAGTATTTT. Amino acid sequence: CASSVQATEGDTQYF.

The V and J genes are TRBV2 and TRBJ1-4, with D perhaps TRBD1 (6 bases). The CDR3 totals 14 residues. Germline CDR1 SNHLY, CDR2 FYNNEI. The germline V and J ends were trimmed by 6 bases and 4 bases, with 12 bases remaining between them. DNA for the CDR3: TGTGCCAGCAGCCCGACAGGAGTTAATGAAAAACTGTTTTTT. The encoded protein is CASSPTGVNEKLFF.

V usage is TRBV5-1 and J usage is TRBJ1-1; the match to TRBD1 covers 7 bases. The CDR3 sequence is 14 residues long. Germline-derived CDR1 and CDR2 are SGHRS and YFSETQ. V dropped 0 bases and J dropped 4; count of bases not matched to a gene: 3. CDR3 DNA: TGCGCCAGCAGCTTGGGTTCAGGGGGCACTGAAGCTTTCTTT. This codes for CASSLGSGGTEAFF.

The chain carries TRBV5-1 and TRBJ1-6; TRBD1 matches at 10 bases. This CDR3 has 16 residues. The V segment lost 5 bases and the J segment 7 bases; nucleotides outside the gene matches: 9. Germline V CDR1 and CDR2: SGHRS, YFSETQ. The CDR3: CASRSTPGQGNSPLHF. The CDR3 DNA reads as TGCGCCAGCAGGAGTACCCCGGGACAGGGGAATTCACCCCTCCACTTT.

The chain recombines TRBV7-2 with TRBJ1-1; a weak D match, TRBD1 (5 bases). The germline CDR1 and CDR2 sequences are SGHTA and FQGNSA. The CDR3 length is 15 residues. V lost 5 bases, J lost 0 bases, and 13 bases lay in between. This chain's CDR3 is CASSHPQVLNTEAFF. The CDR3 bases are TGTGCCAGCAGCCACCCACAGGTCTTGAACACTGAAGCTTTCTTT.

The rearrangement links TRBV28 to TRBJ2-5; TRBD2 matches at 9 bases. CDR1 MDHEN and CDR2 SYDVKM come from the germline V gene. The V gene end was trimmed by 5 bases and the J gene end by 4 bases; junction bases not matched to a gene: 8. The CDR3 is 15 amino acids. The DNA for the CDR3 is TGTGCCAGCAGTCTCTTAGCGGGAGACGGAGAGACCCAGTACTTC. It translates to CASSLLAGDGETQYF. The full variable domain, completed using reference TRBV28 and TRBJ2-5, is DVKVTQSSRYLVKRTGEKVFLECVQDMDHENMFWYRQDPGLGLRLIYFSYDVKMKEKGDIPEGYSVSREKKERFSLILESASTNQTSMYLCASSLLAGDGETQYFGPGTRLLVL.

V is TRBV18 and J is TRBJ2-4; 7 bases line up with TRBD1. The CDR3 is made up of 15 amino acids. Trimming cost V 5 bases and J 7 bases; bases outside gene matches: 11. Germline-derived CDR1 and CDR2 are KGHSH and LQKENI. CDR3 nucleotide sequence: TGTGCCAGCTCAGCGTCGGGACAGCCTTGGAACATTCAGTACTTC. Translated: CASSASGQPWNIQYF. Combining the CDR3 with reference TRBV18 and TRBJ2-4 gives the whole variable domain NAGVMQNPRHLVRRRGQEARLRCSPMKGHSHVYWYRQLPEEGLKFMVYLQKENIIDESGMPKERFSAEFPKEGPSILRIQQVVRGDSAAYFCASSASGQPWNIQYFGAGTRLSVL.

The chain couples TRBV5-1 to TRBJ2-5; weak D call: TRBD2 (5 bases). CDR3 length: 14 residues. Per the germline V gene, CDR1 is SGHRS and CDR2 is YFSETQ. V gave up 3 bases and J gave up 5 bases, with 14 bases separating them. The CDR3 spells CASSSGSTFETQYF. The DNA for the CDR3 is TGCGCCAGCAGCTCGGGGTCCACCTTCGAGACCCAGTACTTC.

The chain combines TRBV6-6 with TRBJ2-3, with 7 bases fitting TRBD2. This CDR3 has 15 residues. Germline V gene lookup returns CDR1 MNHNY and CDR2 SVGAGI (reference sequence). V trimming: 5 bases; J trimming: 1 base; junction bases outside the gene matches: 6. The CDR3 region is CASSLGGGGTDTQYF. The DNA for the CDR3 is TGTGCCAGCAGTCTGGGGGGGGGAGGCACAGATACGCAGTATTTT.

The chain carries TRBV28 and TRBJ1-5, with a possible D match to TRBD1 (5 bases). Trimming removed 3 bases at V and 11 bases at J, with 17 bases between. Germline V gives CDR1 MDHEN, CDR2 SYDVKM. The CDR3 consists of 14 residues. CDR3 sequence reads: CASSFRGVSGAQHF. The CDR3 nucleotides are TGTGCCAGCAGTTTTAGGGGAGTTAGTGGAGCCCAGCATTTT.

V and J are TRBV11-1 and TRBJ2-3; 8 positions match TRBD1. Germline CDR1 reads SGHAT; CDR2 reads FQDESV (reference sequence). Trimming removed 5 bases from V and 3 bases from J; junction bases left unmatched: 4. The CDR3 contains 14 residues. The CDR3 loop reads CASSRRQGTDTQYF. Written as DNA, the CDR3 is TGTGCCAGCAGCCGTAGACAGGGGACAGATACGCAGTATTTT.

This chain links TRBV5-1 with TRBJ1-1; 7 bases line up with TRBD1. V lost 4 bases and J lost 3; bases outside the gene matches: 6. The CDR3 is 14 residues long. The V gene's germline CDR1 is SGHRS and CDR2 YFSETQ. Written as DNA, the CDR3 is TGCGCCAGCAGCAGCGAGGGGGCCTACACTGAAGCTTTCTTT. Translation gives CASSSEGAYTEAFF.

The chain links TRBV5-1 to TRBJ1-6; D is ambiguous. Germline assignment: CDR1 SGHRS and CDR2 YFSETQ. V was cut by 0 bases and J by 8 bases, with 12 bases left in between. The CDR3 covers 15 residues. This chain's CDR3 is CASSLDAGRDSPLHF. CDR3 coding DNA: TGCGCCAGCAGCTTGGATGCGGGTAGGGATTCACCCCTCCACTTT.

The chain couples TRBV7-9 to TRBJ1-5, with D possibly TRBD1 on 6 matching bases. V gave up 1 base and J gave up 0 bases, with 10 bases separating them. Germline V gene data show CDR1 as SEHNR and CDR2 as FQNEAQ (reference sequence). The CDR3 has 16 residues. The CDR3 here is CASSLDGQTSNQPQHF. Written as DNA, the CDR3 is TGTGCCAGCAGCTTAGACGGACAGACTAGCAATCAGCCCCAGCATTTT.

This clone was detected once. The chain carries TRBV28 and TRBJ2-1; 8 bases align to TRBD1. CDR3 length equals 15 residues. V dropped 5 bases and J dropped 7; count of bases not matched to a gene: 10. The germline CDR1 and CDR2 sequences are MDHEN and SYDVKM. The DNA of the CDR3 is TGTGCCAGCAGTCTACCGACAGGGGCCCTTAATGAGCAGTTCTTC. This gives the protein CASSLPTGALNEQFF. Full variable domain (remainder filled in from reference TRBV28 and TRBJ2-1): DVKVTQSSRYLVKRTGEKVFLECVQDMDHENMFWYRQDPGLGLRLIYFSYDVKMKEKGDIPEGYSVSREKKERFSLILESASTNQTSMYLCASSLPTGALNEQFFGPGTRLTVL.

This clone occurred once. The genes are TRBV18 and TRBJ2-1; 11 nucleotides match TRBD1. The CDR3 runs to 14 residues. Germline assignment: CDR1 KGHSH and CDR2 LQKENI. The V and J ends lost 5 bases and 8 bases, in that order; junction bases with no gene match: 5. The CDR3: CASSSGQGAYEQFF. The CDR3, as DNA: TGTGCCAGCTCATCAGGACAGGGGGCCTATGAGCAGTTCTTC.

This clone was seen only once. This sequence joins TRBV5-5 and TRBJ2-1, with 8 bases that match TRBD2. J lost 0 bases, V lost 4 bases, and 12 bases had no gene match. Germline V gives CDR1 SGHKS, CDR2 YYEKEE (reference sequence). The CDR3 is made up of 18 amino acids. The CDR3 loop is CASSHTAGGRFSYNEQFF. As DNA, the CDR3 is TGTGCCAGCAGCCACACGGCGGGGGGACGCTTCTCCTACAATGAGCAGTTCTTC. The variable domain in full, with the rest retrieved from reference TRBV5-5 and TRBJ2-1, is DAGVTQSPTHLIKTRGQQVTLRCSPISGHKSVSWYQQVLGQGPQFIFQYYEKEERGRGNFPDRFSARQFPNYSSELNVNALLLGDSALYLCASSHTAGGRFSYNEQFFGPGTRLTVL.

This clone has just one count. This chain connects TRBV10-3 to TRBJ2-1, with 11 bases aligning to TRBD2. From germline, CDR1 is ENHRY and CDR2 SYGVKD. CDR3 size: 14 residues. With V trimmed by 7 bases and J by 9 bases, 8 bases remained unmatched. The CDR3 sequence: CAITFSGRDSEQFF. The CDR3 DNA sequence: TGTGCCATCACCTTTAGCGGGAGGGATAGTGAGCAGTTCTTC.

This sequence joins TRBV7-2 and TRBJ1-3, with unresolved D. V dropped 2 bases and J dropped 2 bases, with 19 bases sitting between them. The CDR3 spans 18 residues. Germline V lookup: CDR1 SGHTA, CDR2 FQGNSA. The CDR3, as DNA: TGTGCCAGCAGCTTAACCTCGGGAAGGGTGGCACCTGGAAACACCATATATTTT. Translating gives CASSLTSGRVAPGNTIYF.

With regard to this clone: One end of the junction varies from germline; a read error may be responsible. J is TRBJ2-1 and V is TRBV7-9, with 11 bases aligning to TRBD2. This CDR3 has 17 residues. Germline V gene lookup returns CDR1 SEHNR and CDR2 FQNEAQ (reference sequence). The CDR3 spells CASSSARLAGTYNGQFF. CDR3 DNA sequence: TGTGCCAGCAGCTCAGCCCGACTAGCGGGGACGTACAATGGGCAGTTCTTC.